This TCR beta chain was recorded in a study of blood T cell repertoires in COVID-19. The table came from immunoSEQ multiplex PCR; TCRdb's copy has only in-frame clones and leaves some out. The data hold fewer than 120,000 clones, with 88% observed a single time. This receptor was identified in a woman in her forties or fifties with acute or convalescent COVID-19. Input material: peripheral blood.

DNA of the CDR3: TGTGCCATCAGTGCCATCATACCTGACAGGGGGCGCGTGTACGAGCAGTACTTC. Protein sequence: CAISAIIPDRGRVYEQYF. V and J are TRBV10-3 and TRBJ2-7; 10 positions agree with TRBD1. J lost 4 bases, V lost 4 bases, and 16 bases had no gene match. This CDR3 is built from 18 residues. Per germline, CDR1 ENHRY and CDR2 SYGVKD.